The rows below give T cell receptor beta chains drawn from one sample of a study of blood T cells in healthy people across ages. MiXCR, run by TCRdb on the 5' RACE reads, gives a single entry per CDR3 protein. The sample has some 800,000 distinct CDR3 sequences, just under 25% seen once. These records were also assigned to another study, of T cells of mothers and their children.

The sequencing input was blood. These receptors originate from a boy younger than 18 in good health. The CDR3 runs from the conserved cysteine through the conserved F or W. A D gene is named only where the DNA matches it firmly. Size is stated for part of the rows, as once, few or many counts, or as a class when the clone is expanded.

v_gene: TRBV13; d_gene: -; j_gene: TRBJ2-1; abundance: few; CDR3aa: CASGTLVVENEQFF; CDR3nt: TGTGCCAGCGGGACGCTGGTGGTGGAAAATGAGCAGTTCTTC
v_gene: TRBV6-2/TRBV6-3; d_gene: TRBD1; j_gene: TRBJ1-5; abundance: -; CDR3aa: CASSSLWDRPIAGNQPQHF; CDR3nt: TGTGCCAGCAGTTCCCTTTGGGACAGACCTATAGCAGGCAATCAGCCCCAGCATTTT
v_gene: TRBV10-3; d_gene: -; j_gene: TRBJ2-7; abundance: -; CDR3aa: CAISRGITYEQYF; CDR3nt: TGTGCCATCAGCAGGGGCATAACCTACGAGCAGTACTTC
v_gene: TRBV5-1; d_gene: TRBD2; j_gene: TRBJ2-3; abundance: -; CDR3aa: CASRTTSSDTQYF; CDR3nt: TGCGCCAGCAGAACGACTAGCTCAGATACGCAGTATTTT
v_gene: TRBV19; d_gene: TRBD2; j_gene: TRBJ2-1; abundance: few; CDR3aa: CASSRTGLAIYNEQFF; CDR3nt: TGTGCCAGTAGTAGGACAGGACTAGCGATTTACAATGAGCAGTTCTTC
v_gene: TRBV13; d_gene: TRBD1; j_gene: TRBJ2-7; abundance: -; CDR3aa: CASSSMGQDLGWVDF; CDR3nt: TGTGCCAGCAGCTCCATGGGACAGGACCTGGGCTGGGTGGACTTC
v_gene: TRBV29-1; d_gene: TRBD2; j_gene: TRBJ2-3; abundance: -; CDR3aa: CSVELGGEERDTQYF; CDR3nt: TGCAGCGTTGAATTGGGAGGGGAAGAGCGTGATACGCAGTATTTT
v_gene: TRBV11-2; d_gene: -; j_gene: TRBJ2-2; abundance: -; CDR3aa: CASSLGKWDVDTGELFF; CDR3nt: TGTGCCAGCAGCTTGGGGAAGTGGGACGTAGACACCGGGGAGCTGTTTTTT
v_gene: TRBV28; d_gene: TRBD1; j_gene: TRBJ2-4; abundance: -; CDR3aa: CASSSTGERNIQYF; CDR3nt: TGTGCCAGCAGTTCGACAGGGGAAAGAAACATTCAGTACTTC
v_gene: TRBV7-9; d_gene: TRBD2; j_gene: TRBJ2-5; abundance: -; CDR3aa: CASSLGAGPGETQYF; CDR3nt: TGTGCCAGCAGCTTAGGAGCGGGACCAGGGGAGACCCAGTACTTC
v_gene: TRBV7-8; d_gene: TRBD2; j_gene: TRBJ2-1; abundance: -; CDR3aa: CASSLWTSGENEQFF; CDR3nt: TGTGCCAGCAGCTTATGGACTAGCGGGGAGAATGAGCAGTTCTTC
v_gene: TRBV2; d_gene: -; j_gene: TRBJ1-1; abundance: -; CDR3aa: CASSGQFTEAFF; CDR3nt: TGTGCCAGCAGCGGACAGTTCACTGAAGCTTTCTTT
v_gene: TRBV7-2; d_gene: TRBD1; j_gene: TRBJ1-1; abundance: -; CDR3aa: CASSGGTGVSTEAFF; CDR3nt: TGTGCCAGCAGCGGAGGGACAGGGGTGAGCACTGAAGCTTTCTTT
v_gene: TRBV6-2/TRBV6-3; d_gene: TRBD2; j_gene: TRBJ2-1; abundance: few; CDR3aa: CASRPLAGGANEQFF; CDR3nt: TGTGCCAGCAGACCACTAGCGGGAGGGGCCAATGAGCAGTTCTTC
v_gene: TRBV24-1; d_gene: -; j_gene: TRBJ2-3; abundance: few; CDR3aa: CATGSVSTDTQYF; CDR3nt: TGTGCCACCGGGTCGGTTAGCACAGATACGCAGTATTTT
v_gene: TRBV4-2; d_gene: TRBD2; j_gene: TRBJ2-1; abundance: -; CDR3aa: CASSQAQTSGNYNEQFF; CDR3nt: TGTGCCAGCAGCCAAGCTCAGACTAGCGGAAACTACAATGAGCAGTTCTTC
v_gene: TRBV7-2; d_gene: TRBD2; j_gene: TRBJ2-3; abundance: few; CDR3aa: CASSWGLAGGTDTQYF; CDR3nt: TGTGCCAGCAGCTGGGGACTAGCGGGGGGTACAGATACGCAGTATTTT
v_gene: TRBV5-5; d_gene: -; j_gene: TRBJ1-2; abundance: few; CDR3aa: CASSGPASYGYTF; CDR3nt: TGTGCCAGCAGCGGGCCGGCATCGTACGGCTACACCTTC
v_gene: TRBV9; d_gene: -; j_gene: TRBJ1-1; abundance: -; CDR3aa: CASSVEARANTEAFF; CDR3nt: TGTGCCAGCAGCGTAGAGGCCAGGGCGAACACTGAAGCTTTCTTT
v_gene: TRBV4-2; d_gene: -; j_gene: TRBJ2-1; abundance: few; CDR3aa: CASSQAGDLSQTSSYNEQFF; CDR3nt: TGTGCCAGCAGCCAAGCAGGAGATTTGTCACAAACAAGCTCCTACAATGAGCAGTTCTTC
v_gene: TRBV7-3; d_gene: -; j_gene: TRBJ2-7; abundance: -; CDR3aa: CASSLGPASEQYF; CDR3nt: TGTGCCAGCAGCTTGGGACCCGCCTCCGAGCAGTACTTC
v_gene: TRBV28; d_gene: -; j_gene: TRBJ2-7; abundance: few; CDR3aa: CASEAWDTSYEQYF; CDR3nt: TGTGCCAGCGAAGCTTGGGACACCTCCTACGAGCAGTACTTC
v_gene: TRBV29-1; d_gene: -; j_gene: TRBJ2-5; abundance: -; CDR3aa: CSGWDYQETQYF; CDR3nt: TGCAGCGGGTGGGACTACCAAGAGACCCAGTACTTC
v_gene: TRBV15; d_gene: TRBD1; j_gene: TRBJ2-1; abundance: few; CDR3aa: CATSREATGANEQFF; CDR3nt: TGTGCCACCAGCAGAGAGGCGACAGGGGCCAATGAGCAGTTCTTC
v_gene: TRBV12-3/TRBV12-4; d_gene: TRBD1; j_gene: TRBJ1-4; abundance: few; CDR3aa: CASSSGQGANEKLFF; CDR3nt: TGTGCCAGCAGTTCCGGACAGGGGGCTAATGAAAAACTGTTTTTT
v_gene: TRBV15; d_gene: TRBD2; j_gene: TRBJ2-5; abundance: -; CDR3aa: CATSTPYLAEETQYF; CDR3nt: TGTGCCACCAGCACCCCATATCTAGCGGAAGAGACCCAGTACTTC
v_gene: TRBV5-1; d_gene: TRBD2; j_gene: TRBJ2-1; abundance: -; CDR3aa: CASSWGGVAGLFDNEQFF; CDR3nt: TGCGCCAGCAGCTGGGGGGGAGTAGCGGGATTGTTCGACAATGAGCAGTTCTTC
v_gene: TRBV5-4; d_gene: -; j_gene: TRBJ2-3; abundance: -; CDR3aa: CASSGGPSSTDTQYF; CDR3nt: TGTGCCAGCTCCGGGGGGCCGTCGAGCACAGATACGCAGTATTTT
v_gene: TRBV20-1; d_gene: -; j_gene: TRBJ1-1; abundance: few; CDR3aa: CSARAGTNTEAFF; CDR3nt: TGCAGTGCTAGGGCGGGGACTAACACTGAAGCTTTCTTT
v_gene: TRBV20-1; d_gene: -; j_gene: TRBJ1-4; abundance: -; CDR3aa: CSAREGRTNEKLFF; CDR3nt: TGCAGTGCTAGAGAGGGGAGAACTAATGAAAAACTGTTTTTT
v_gene: TRBV29-1; d_gene: -; j_gene: TRBJ1-2; abundance: many; CDR3aa: CSVGDSGEFYGYTF; CDR3nt: TGCAGCGTTGGGGACTCCGGGGAGTTCTATGGCTACACCTTC
v_gene: TRBV19; d_gene: -; j_gene: TRBJ1-4; abundance: -; CDR3aa: CASSVQVGEKLFF; CDR3nt: TGTGCCAGTAGTGTTCAGGTCGGTGAAAAACTGTTTTTT
v_gene: TRBV20-1; d_gene: -; j_gene: TRBJ2-3; abundance: -; CDR3aa: CSAPTPPAGTDTQYF; CDR3nt: TGCAGTGCTCCTACCCCTCCAGCGGGCACAGATACGCAGTATTTT
v_gene: TRBV3-1; d_gene: -; j_gene: TRBJ1-2; abundance: few; CDR3aa: CASSQDKSLPGGYTF; CDR3nt: TGTGCCAGCAGCCAAGATAAGTCCCTACCCGGGGGCTACACCTTC
v_gene: TRBV7-2; d_gene: TRBD2; j_gene: TRBJ2-3; abundance: -; CDR3aa: CASSPFSGRAPDTQYF; CDR3nt: TGTGCCAGCAGCCCCTTCAGCGGGAGGGCCCCAGATACGCAGTATTTT
v_gene: TRBV15; d_gene: TRBD1; j_gene: TRBJ2-7; abundance: -; CDR3aa: CATSPDRGLYDEQYF; CDR3nt: TGTGCCACCAGCCCTGACAGGGGGCTTTATGATGAGCAGTACTTC
v_gene: TRBV11-2; d_gene: -; j_gene: TRBJ2-5; abundance: -; CDR3aa: CASSLAGTAVGETQYF; CDR3nt: TGTGCCAGCAGCTTAGCAGGTACTGCGGTAGGAGAGACCCAGTACTTC
v_gene: TRBV19; d_gene: -; j_gene: TRBJ1-5; abundance: -; CDR3aa: CASSMSSYNQPQHF; CDR3nt: TGTGCCAGTAGTATGTCCAGTTACAATCAGCCCCAGCATTTT
v_gene: TRBV24-1; d_gene: TRBD2; j_gene: TRBJ2-3; abundance: few; CDR3aa: CATSGAGTDTQYF; CDR3nt: TGTGCCACCAGCGGAGCGGGAACAGATACGCAGTATTTT
v_gene: TRBV5-5; d_gene: -; j_gene: TRBJ2-2; abundance: few; CDR3aa: CASSLLYSDTGELFF; CDR3nt: TGTGCCAGCAGCCTACTTTACTCTGACACCGGGGAGCTGTTTTTT
v_gene: TRBV20-1; d_gene: TRBD2; j_gene: TRBJ2-7; abundance: many; CDR3aa: CSARGLAGAFGYEQYF; CDR3nt: TGCAGTGCTAGAGGACTAGCGGGAGCGTTCGGCTACGAGCAGTACTTC
v_gene: TRBV7-2; d_gene: -; j_gene: TRBJ1-4; abundance: -; CDR3aa: CASSLIARGSEKLFF; CDR3nt: TGTGCCAGCAGCTTAATTGCCAGGGGTTCTGAAAAACTGTTTTTT
v_gene: TRBV9; d_gene: TRBD1; j_gene: TRBJ2-7; abundance: few; CDR3aa: CASSDRDSNYEQYF; CDR3nt: TGCGCCAGCAGCGACCGGGACAGCAACTACGAGCAGTACTTC
v_gene: TRBV19; d_gene: TRBD2; j_gene: TRBJ2-4; abundance: few; CDR3aa: CASSGSLADIAKNIQYF; CDR3nt: TGTGCCAGTAGTGGGAGTCTAGCGGATATAGCCAAAAACATTCAGTACTTC
v_gene: TRBV13; d_gene: -; j_gene: TRBJ2-5; abundance: few; CDR3aa: CASTQALDQETQYF; CDR3nt: TGTGCCAGCACCCAAGCCCTAGACCAAGAGACCCAGTACTTC